Listed below are T cell receptor beta chains from one sample, sequenced in a study of blood T cell repertoires in COVID-19. Assay: immunoSEQ multiplex PCR; the TCRdb copy retains only in-frame clones and omits some. The sample holds 250,000 to 300,000 clones, about three quarters seen once. Sequenced sample: peripheral blood. These receptors were taken from a woman of 80 years or more with acute or convalescent COVID-19. The CDR3 runs from the conserved cysteine through the conserved F or W. D genes are given only for firm matches. The listing skips clone size in some rows; elsewhere it reads once, few, many or a size class.

V gene	J gene	D gene	clone size	CDR3 protein	CDR3 DNA
TRBV20-1	TRBJ1-2	.	.	CSASHSYGYTF	TGCAGTGCTAGTCACAGCTATGGCTACACCTTC
TRBV5-8	TRBJ2-7	.	.	CASSFKTGFSSYEQYF	TGTGCCAGCAGCTTTAAAACAGGCTTTAGCTCCTACGAGCAGTACTTC
TRBV10-2	TRBJ2-1	.	.	CASSEAAGRYNEQFF	TGCGCCAGCAGTGAGGCGGCGGGGAGATACAATGAGCAGTTCTTC
TRBV7-6	TRBJ2-5	.	.	CASSPRWRMEETQYF	TGTGCCAGCAGCCCTAGATGGCGAATGGAAGAGACCCAGTACTTC
TRBV6-5	TRBJ2-5	TRBD1	once	CASRFDRVGQETQYF	TGTGCCAGCAGATTTGACAGGGTGGGCCAAGAGACCCAGTACTTC
TRBV2	TRBJ1-6	TRBD1	.	CASGGGGSPLHF	TGTGCCAGCGGAGGGGGCGGTTCACCCCTCCACTTT
TRBV7-8	TRBJ2-5	TRBD2	.	CASSLRVTSGGTLRTQYF	TGTGCCAGCAGCTTAAGGGTGACTAGCGGGGGGACCCTGAGGACCCAGTACTTC
TRBV15	TRBJ1-1	.	.	CATSRDRGGLNTEAFF	TGTGCCACCAGCAGAGATCGGGGAGGCTTGAACACTGAAGCTTTCTTT
TRBV19	TRBJ2-3	TRBD1	.	CASRTGPETDTQYF	TGTGCCAGTCGGACAGGGCCGGAGACAGATACGCAGTATTTT
TRBV19	TRBJ1-6	TRBD1	.	CASSRTGGWDSPLHF	TGTGCCAGTAGTAGGACAGGGGGATGGGATTCACCCCTCCACTTT
TRBV10-3	TRBJ1-2	.	.	CAISDFGGDYGYTF	TGTGCCATCAGTGATTTTGGGGGCGACTATGGCTACACCTTC
TRBV6-5	TRBJ2-3	TRBD2	once	CASTQGLAGGSTQYF	TGTGCCAGCACCCAGGGACTAGCGGGGGGTAGTACGCAGTATTTT
TRBV2	TRBJ2-2	.	.	CASRPTGAGELFF	TGTGCCAGCAGGCCCACCGGGGCCGGGGAGCTGTTTTTT
TRBV2	TRBJ1-1	.	.	CASSLNGGANTEAFF	TGTGCCAGCAGTCTGAACGGGGGAGCGAACACTGAAGCTTTCTTT
TRBV5-1	TRBJ2-5	.	once	CASSGDWNQETQYF	TGCGCCAGCAGCGGGGACTGGAATCAAGAGACCCAGTACTTC
TRBV7-9	TRBJ1-2	TRBD1	.	CASSLAGGHGYTF	TGTGCCAGCAGCTTAGCAGGGGGCCATGGCTACACCTTC
TRBV6-5	TRBJ1-4	.	.	CASRRQGLGEKLFF	TGTGCCAGCAGGAGGCAGGGATTGGGTGAAAAACTGTTTTTT
TRBV2	TRBJ1-2	TRBD1	.	CASRTGGPYGYTF	TGTGCCAGCAGAACAGGGGGACCCTATGGCTACACCTTC
TRBV2	TRBJ2-1	.	.	CASKEVFRSNEQFF	TGTGCCAGCAAGGAAGTTTTCAGGTCCAATGAGCAGTTCTTC
TRBV6-5	TRBJ2-2	.	.	CASRYRENFNTGELFF	TGTGCCAGCAGATACCGGGAAAACTTCAACACCGGGGAGCTGTTTTTT
TRBV2	TRBJ2-3	TRBD1	.	CASSERGGTGVRTDTQYF	TGTGCCAGCAGTGAAAGAGGTGGGACAGGGGTCCGCACAGATACGCAGTATTTT
TRBV28	TRBJ1-2	.	.	CASSPWRAPLNYGYTF	TGTGCCAGCAGTCCCTGGAGAGCGCCCCTTAACTATGGCTACACCTTC
TRBV19	TRBJ1-4	TRBD1	.	CASSASHRGAFDEKLFF	TGTGCCAGTAGTGCGAGCCACAGGGGGGCTTTCGATGAAAAACTGTTTTTT
TRBV3-1/TRBV3-2	TRBJ1-1	.	.	CASSHRWDTEAFF	TGTGCCAGCAGCCACAGGTGGGACACTGAAGCTTTCTTT
TRBV5-4	TRBJ1-3	.	.	CASSSGPTNTIYF	TGTGCCAGCAGCTCAGGGCCTACTAACACCATATATTTT
TRBV5-1	TRBJ1-6	.	.	CASSNTGRVGPSPLHF	TGCGCCAGCAGCAATACAGGGAGAGTGGGCCCTTCACCCCTCCACTTT
TRBV7-9	TRBJ2-7	TRBD2	.	CASAREGSYEQYF	TGTGCCAGCGCCAGGGAGGGCTCCTACGAGCAGTACTTC
TRBV5-6	TRBJ1-4	TRBD1	.	CASSFKVTGTNEKLFF	TGTGCCAGCAGCTTTAAAGTGACAGGGACTAATGAAAAACTGTTTTTT
TRBV5-6	TRBJ1-3	.	once	CASSLVGTSSGNTIYF	TGTGCCAGCAGCTTGGTTGGGACTTCGTCCGGAAACACCATATATTTT
TRBV20-1	TRBJ1-2	.	.	CSASGGENGYTF	TGCAGTGCTAGTGGGGGGGAGAACGGCTACACCTTC
TRBV5-1	TRBJ1-4	.	.	CASSFWGQNEKLFF	TGCGCCAGCAGCTTCTGGGGGCAAAATGAAAAACTGTTTTTT
TRBV3-1/TRBV3-2	TRBJ1-5	.	.	CASSQSPGNQPQHF	TGTGCCAGCAGCCAGTCTCCAGGGAATCAGCCCCAGCATTTT
TRBV5-1	TRBJ1-6	TRBD1	.	CASSFDGQGNSPLHF	TGCGCCAGCAGCTTCGACGGACAGGGAAATTCACCCCTCCACTTT
TRBV30	TRBJ2-7	.	.	CAASEGRSIYEQYF	TGTGCCGCCAGCGAGGGAAGATCTATCTACGAGCAGTACTTC
TRBV7-2	TRBJ2-7	TRBD1	.	CASSSYRGTSEQYF	TGTGCCAGCAGCTCCTACAGGGGCACCTCAGAGCAGTACTTC
TRBV6-2/TRBV6-3	TRBJ2-3	.	.	CASSPAGTSSTDTQYF	TGTGCCAGCAGTCCAGCGGGTACCTCGTCCACAGATACGCAGTATTTT
TRBV7-2	TRBJ2-1	TRBD1	.	CASSAQGNEQFF	TGTGCCAGCAGCGCACAGGGGAATGAGCAGTTCTTC
TRBV29-1	TRBJ1-1	TRBD1	.	CSVVTGALNTEAFF	TGCAGCGTAGTGACAGGGGCCTTGAACACTGAAGCTTTCTTT
TRBV4-1	TRBJ2-7	TRBD2	.	CASSRGLALAYEQYF	TGCGCCAGCAGCCGAGGACTAGCGTTAGCCTACGAGCAGTACTTC
TRBV6-1	TRBJ1-6	.	.	CASSESQDISPLHF	TGTGCCAGCAGTGAATCGCAGGATATTTCACCCCTCCACTTT
TRBV10-2	TRBJ1-2	.	.	CASQGNYGYTF	TGCGCCAGCCAGGGTAACTATGGCTACACCTTC
TRBV29-1	TRBJ1-3	.	.	CSIRTGGNTIYF	TGCAGCATCAGAACAGGAGGAAACACCATATATTTT
TRBV9	TRBJ2-5	.	.	CASSGSGRGLETQYF	TGTGCCAGCAGCGGTTCGGGCAGGGGCCTGGAGACCCAGTACTTC
TRBV10-1	TRBJ2-5	.	.	CASSEPSGETQYF	TGCGCCAGCAGTGAGCCATCGGGGGAGACCCAGTACTTC
TRBV5-1	TRBJ1-2	.	.	CASSLLSGPPPGGYTF	TGCGCCAGCAGCTTGCTGTCAGGGCCACCCCCGGGTGGCTACACCTTC
TRBV25-1	TRBJ1-4	.	.	CASSEYQGAEKLFF	TGTGCCAGCAGTGAATACCAGGGCGCCGAAAAACTGTTTTTT
TRBV11-3	TRBJ2-3	TRBD2	.	CASSLGLLAGNTDTQYF	TGTGCCAGCAGCTTAGGACTTCTAGCGGGGAACACAGATACGCAGTATTTT
TRBV18	TRBJ2-5	TRBD1	.	CASIRDSSQETQYF	TGTGCCAGCATCCGGGACAGTTCCCAAGAGACCCAGTACTTC
TRBV6-1	TRBJ2-1	.	.	CASSLDYNEQFF	TGTGCCAGCAGTTTAGATTACAATGAGCAGTTCTTC